This entry lists 19 T cell receptor beta chains sequenced from one sample in a study of CD8 T cells in ankylosing spondylitis. Study-wide points: Typical of ankylosing spondylitis blood, it appeared, was a TCR beta motif of under 10 highly homologous variants.

Which antigens these TCRs recognize remains unknown. Via MiXCR, TCRdb re-called the 5' RACE reads, giving one row per CDR3 protein. The data contain roughly 670,000 distinct CDR3 sequences, around 20% of them singletons. Input material: blood, either unsorted or a sorted T cell fraction (not recorded which). All receptors come from a male donor with ankylosing spondylitis.

The chain is built from TRBV19 and TRBJ2-1; 7 nucleotides agree with TRBD2. The trim removed 1 base at V and 4 bases at J, leaving 13 bases unmatched. This CDR3 is 18 amino acids long. Germline loops: CDR1 LNHDA, CDR2 SQIVND (reference sequence). The CDR3 nucleotides are TGTGCCAGTAGTATAGGGAGGAGGGAGGGCCCGAAATACAATGAGCAGTTCTTC. Translated: CASSIGRREGPKYNEQFF.

The rearrangement links TRBV28 to TRBJ2-1; D not resolved. The V end was cut by 6 bases, the J end by 11 bases, with 17 bases between. CDR1 is MDHEN and CDR2 is SYDVKM in the germline V gene. The CDR3 is 13 amino acids. CDR3 nucleotides: TGTGCCAGCAGCCAACCCATCGTCCGGCAGCAGTTCTTC. The encoded protein is CASSQPIVRQQFF.

This chain uses TRBV6-2 or TRBV6-3 with TRBJ1-2; 7 nucleotides agree with TRBD1. V shed 2 bases and J 7 bases; nucleotides not matched to a gene: 4. The CDR3 has 13 residues. CDR1 and CDR2 (germline): MNHEY, SVGEGT. This CDR3 reads CASSYQGVRGYTF. The CDR3 DNA sequence: TGTGCCAGCAGTTACCAGGGGGTCCGTGGCTACACCTTC.

V gene TRBV4-1 combines with J gene TRBJ2-7; maybe TRBD2 (6 bases). Germline V lookup: CDR1 MGHRA, CDR2 YSYEKL. V gave up 4 bases and J gave up 3 bases, with 16 bases separating them. This CDR3 spans 15 amino acids. CDR3 sequence: CASSPRGAGIYEQYF. In DNA form, the CDR3 reads TGCGCCAGCAGCCCTCGCGGGGCAGGGATCTACGAGCAGTACTTC.

This rearrangement joins TRBV20-1 to TRBJ2-2; D is ambiguous. The length of the CDR3 is 13 residues. Germline lookup yields CDR1 DFQATT and CDR2 SNEGSKA (reference sequence). Trimming shortened V by 3 bases and J by 8 bases, and 13 bases separated the two germline ends. This CDR3 reads CSASGFGEGELFF. Here the CDR3 DNA reads TGCAGTGCTAGCGGATTTGGAGAGGGGGAGCTGTTTTTT.

This clonotype turned up a few times. The J gene is TRBJ1-5, the V gene TRBV5-1, with D maybe TRBD1 (5 bases). Germline V lookup: CDR1 SGHRS, CDR2 YFSETQ. Trimming shortened V by 4 bases and J by 6 bases, and 14 bases separated the two germline ends. CDR3 length: 14 residues. CDR3 sequence reads: CASSKGEVGQPQHF. CDR3 in DNA: TGCGCCAGCAGCAAAGGGGAGGTGGGTCAGCCCCAGCATTTT.

This clonotype was recorded a few times. J is TRBJ2-1 and V is TRBV5-1; TRBD2 might be the D (5 bases). CDR3 length: 15 amino acids. The germline V gene has CDR1 SGHRS and CDR2 YFSETQ. V dropped 2 bases and J dropped 2 bases, with 11 bases sitting between them. Here the CDR3 reads CASSFSGPTYNEQFF. The CDR3 region has the DNA TGCGCCAGCAGCTTCAGCGGACCGACCTACAATGAGCAGTTCTTC.

The gene calls are TRBV12-3 or TRBV12-4 and TRBJ1-5; perhaps TRBD1 as D (5 bases). V was pared by 6 bases and J by 3 bases, with 12 bases between. The CDR3 runs 14 residues. Here the CDR3 reads CASSHRDFNQPQHF. CDR3 DNA sequence: TGTGCCAGCAGCCACCGGGACTTCAATCAGCCCCAGCATTTT.

The chain carries TRBV27 and TRBJ1-4; D is unclear. The V and J ends lost 6 bases and 4 bases respectively, with 12 bases between them. Looked up from germline, CDR1 is MNHEY and CDR2 is SMNVEV (reference sequence). CDR3 size: 14 residues. The DNA for the CDR3 is TGTGCCAGCAGAGAAATAACGGGTAATGAAAAACTGTTTTTT. It yields the protein CASREITGNEKLFF.

In DNA, the CDR3 is TGTGCCAGCAGCAATAGCGGGCTTAGCACAGATACGCAGTATTTT. It specifies CASSNSGLSTDTQYF. V is TRBV9 and J is TRBJ2-3, with 7 bases aligning to TRBD2. After removal of 4 bases from V and 0 bases from J, the junction contained 5 bases not matched to a gene. The CDR3 consists of 15 residues. Germline assignment: CDR1 SGDLS and CDR2 YYNGEE. The complete variable domain, with remaining parts taken from reference TRBV9 and TRBJ2-3, reads DSGVTQTPKHLITATGQRVTLRCSPRSGDLSVYWYQQSLDQGLQFLIQYYNGEERAKGNILERFSAQQFPDLHSELNLSSLELGDSALYFCASSNSGLSTDTQYFGPGTRLTVL.

This rearrangement joins TRBV20-1 to TRBJ2-7; possibly TRBD1 for D (6 bases). Trimming removed 0 bases from V and 6 bases from J, with 18 bases in between. The germline CDR1 and CDR2 sequences are DFQATT and SNEGSKA (reference sequence). This CDR3 comprises 15 residues. The CDR3 DNA is TGCAGTGCTAGAGATTCGGCAGGGGTTCTGAGCGAGCAGTACTTC. Translated: CSARDSAGVLSEQYF.

The chain is built from TRBV12-3 or TRBV12-4 and TRBJ1-3; TRBD1 is a possible D gene (6 bases). Trimming removed 6 bases from V and 4 bases from J, with 22 bases in between. This CDR3 comprises 17 residues. The chain's CDR3 is CASRIRGRGAGGNTIYF. CDR3 nucleotide sequence: TGTGCCAGCAGAATACGGGGCCGGGGGGCTGGCGGAAACACCATATATTTT.

This clonotype was observed a handful of times. V gene TRBV13 combines with J gene TRBJ1-1, with TRBD1 identical over 7 bases. The junction had 5 bases not matched to a gene; V was cut back by 3 bases and J by 1 base. Per germline, CDR1 PRHDT and CDR2 FYEKMQ (reference sequence). The CDR3 length is 15 residues. The CDR3, as DNA: TGTGCCAGCAGCTTTGAACAGGGGTCGAACACTGAAGCTTTCTTT. Encoded protein: CASSFEQGSNTEAFF.

This clonotype has just a few counts. V gene TRBV5-1 combines with J gene TRBJ1-2; 8 nucleotides align to TRBD1. CDR1 SGHRS and CDR2 YFSETQ come from the germline V gene. The CDR3 is made up of 15 amino acids. The junction had 8 bases not matched to a gene; V was cut back by 3 bases and J by 4 bases. Here the CDR3 DNA reads TGCGCCAGCAGCTCCACAGGGGGAAATCTCTATGGCTACACCTTC. This sequence encodes CASSSTGGNLYGYTF.

The chain recombines TRBV11-2 with TRBJ2-6; D is uncertain. Germline loops: CDR1 SGHAT, CDR2 FQNNGV. With 4 bases removed from V and 1 base from J, the gap between germline ends came to 8 bases. This CDR3 has 15 residues. The CDR3 protein is CASSSHQSGANVLTF. As DNA, the CDR3 is TGTGCCAGCAGCTCCCATCAGTCTGGGGCCAACGTCCTGACTTTC.

The CDR3 reads CASSSVLYGYTF. CDR3 nucleotide sequence: TGTGCCAGCAGTTCAGTACTCTATGGCTACACCTTC. The chain joins TRBV12-3 or TRBV12-4 to TRBJ1-2, with unresolved D. The CDR3 spans 12 residues. Between the trimmed V and J ends, which lost 4 bases and 4 bases, there was a span of 7 bases.

V is TRBV20-1 and J is TRBJ2-1; TRBD1 matches at 9 bases. The CDR3 is 15 residues long. Germline V gene lookup returns CDR1 DFQATT and CDR2 SNEGSKA (reference sequence). Trimming at V came to 5 bases and at J to 3 bases, leaving 8 bases not matched to a gene. The CDR3 bases are TGCAGTGCTGCTAGGGACAGGGCTAGCTACAATGAGCAGTTCTTC. Protein product: CSAARDRASYNEQFF.

This clonotype was found a few times. The chain has TRBV5-1 and TRBJ2-6; tentatively, D is TRBD1 (6 bases). The CDR3 length is 14 residues. V dropped 6 bases and J dropped 2 bases, with 9 bases sitting between them. The germline CDR1 and CDR2 sequences are SGHRS and YFSETQ. The CDR3 nucleotides are TGCGCCAGCACGACAGGTACTGGGGCCAACGTCCTGACTTTC. Translating gives CASTTGTGANVLTF.

The chain couples TRBV10-3 to TRBJ2-7; 11 nucleotides line up with TRBD2. The CDR3 has 13 amino acids. From germline, CDR1 is ENHRY and CDR2 SYGVKD. V gave up 6 bases and J gave up 5 bases; unmatched junction bases: 3. The CDR3, as DNA: TGTGCCATCAGGGCTAGCGGGAGGAACGAGCAGTACTTC. It translates to CAIRASGRNEQYF.